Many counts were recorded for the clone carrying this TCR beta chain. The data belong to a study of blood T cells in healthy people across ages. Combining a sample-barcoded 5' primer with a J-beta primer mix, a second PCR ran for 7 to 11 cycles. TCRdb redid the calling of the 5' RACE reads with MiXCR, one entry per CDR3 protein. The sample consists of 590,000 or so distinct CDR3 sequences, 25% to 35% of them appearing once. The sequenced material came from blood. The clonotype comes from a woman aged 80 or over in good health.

This chain's CDR3 is CASPGEGADYEQYF. DNA of the CDR3: TGTGCCAGCCCGGGGGAGGGGGCAGACTACGAGCAGTACTTC. The chain joins TRBV28 to TRBJ2-7; either TRBD1 or TRBD2 may fit D (7 bases each). V dropped 8 bases and J dropped 3 bases, with 17 bases sitting between them. The germline gives CDR1 MDHEN, CDR2 SYDVKM. This CDR3 is 14 amino acids long. The whole variable domain, filled in from reference TRBV28 and TRBJ2-7, reads DVKVTQSSRYLVKRTGEKVFLECVQDMDHENMFWYRQDPGLGLRLIYFSYDVKMKEKGDIPEGYSVSREKKERFSLILESASTNQTSMYLCASPGEGADYEQYFGPGTRLTVT.